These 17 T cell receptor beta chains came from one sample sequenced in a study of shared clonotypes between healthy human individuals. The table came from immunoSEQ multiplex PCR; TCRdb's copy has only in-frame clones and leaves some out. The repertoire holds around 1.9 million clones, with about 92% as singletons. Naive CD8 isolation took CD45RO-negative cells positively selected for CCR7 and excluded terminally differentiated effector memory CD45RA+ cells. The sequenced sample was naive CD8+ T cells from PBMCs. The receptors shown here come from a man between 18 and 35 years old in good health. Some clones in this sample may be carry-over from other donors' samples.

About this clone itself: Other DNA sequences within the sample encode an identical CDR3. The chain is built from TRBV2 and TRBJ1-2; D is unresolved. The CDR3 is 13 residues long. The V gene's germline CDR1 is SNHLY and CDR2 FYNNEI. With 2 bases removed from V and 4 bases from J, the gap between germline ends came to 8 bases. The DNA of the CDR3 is TGTGCCAGCAGTGAATCGGGCTTCTATGGCTACACCTTC. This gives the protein CASSESGFYGYTF.

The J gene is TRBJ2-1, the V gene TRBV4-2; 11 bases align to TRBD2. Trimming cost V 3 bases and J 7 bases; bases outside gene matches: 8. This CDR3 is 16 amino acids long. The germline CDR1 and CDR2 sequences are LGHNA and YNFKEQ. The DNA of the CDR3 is TGTGCCAGCAGCCAGGGACTAGCGGAGGGGGGGAATGAGCAGTTCTTC. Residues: CASSQGLAEGGNEQFF.

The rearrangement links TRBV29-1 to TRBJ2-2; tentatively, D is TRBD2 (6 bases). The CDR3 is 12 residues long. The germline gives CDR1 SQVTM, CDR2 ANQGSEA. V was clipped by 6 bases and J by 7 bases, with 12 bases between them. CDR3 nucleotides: TGCAGCGTCCCGGAGGGGAACGGGGAGCTGTTTTTT. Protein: CSVPEGNGELFF.

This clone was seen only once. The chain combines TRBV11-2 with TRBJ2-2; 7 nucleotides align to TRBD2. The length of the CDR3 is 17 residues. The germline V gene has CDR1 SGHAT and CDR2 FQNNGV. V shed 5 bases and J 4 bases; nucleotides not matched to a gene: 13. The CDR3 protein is CASSPPPRLAVTGELFF. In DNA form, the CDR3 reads TGTGCCAGCAGCCCCCCCCCGAGACTAGCTGTCACCGGGGAGCTGTTTTTT.

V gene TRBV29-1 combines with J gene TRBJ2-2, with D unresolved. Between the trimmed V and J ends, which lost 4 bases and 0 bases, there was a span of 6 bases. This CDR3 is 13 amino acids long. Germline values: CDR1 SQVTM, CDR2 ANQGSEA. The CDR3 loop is CSVVAPNTGELFF. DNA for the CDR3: TGCAGCGTTGTAGCTCCGAACACCGGGGAGCTGTTTTTT.

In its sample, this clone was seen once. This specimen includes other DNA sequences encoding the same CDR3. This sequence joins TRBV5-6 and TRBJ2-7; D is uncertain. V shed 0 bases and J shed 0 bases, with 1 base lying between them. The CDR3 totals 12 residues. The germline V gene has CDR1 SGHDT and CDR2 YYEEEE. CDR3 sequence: CASSLASYEQYF. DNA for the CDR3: TGTGCCAGCAGCTTGGCCTCCTACGAGCAGTACTTC.

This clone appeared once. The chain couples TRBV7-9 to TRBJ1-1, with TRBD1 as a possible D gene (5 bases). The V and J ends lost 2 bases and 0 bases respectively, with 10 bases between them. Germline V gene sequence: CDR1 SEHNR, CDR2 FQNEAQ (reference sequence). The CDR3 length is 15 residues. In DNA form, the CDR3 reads TGTGCCAGCAGCTTATTGGCGGGGGTGAACACTGAAGCTTTCTTT. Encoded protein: CASSLLAGVNTEAFF.

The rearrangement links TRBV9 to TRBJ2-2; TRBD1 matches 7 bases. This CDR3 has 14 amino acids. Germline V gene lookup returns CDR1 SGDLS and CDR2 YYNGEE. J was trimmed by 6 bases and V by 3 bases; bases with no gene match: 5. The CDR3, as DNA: TGTGCCAGCAGCGGAGACAGGGCGGCCGGGGAGCTGTTTTTT. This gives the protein CASSGDRAAGELFF.

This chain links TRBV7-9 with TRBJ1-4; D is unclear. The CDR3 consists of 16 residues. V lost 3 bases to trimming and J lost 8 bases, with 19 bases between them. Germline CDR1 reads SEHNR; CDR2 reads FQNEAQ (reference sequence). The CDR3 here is CASSLSGKAASEKLFF. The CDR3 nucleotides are TGTGCCAGCAGCTTGTCGGGTAAGGCGGCCTCCGAAAAACTGTTTTTT.

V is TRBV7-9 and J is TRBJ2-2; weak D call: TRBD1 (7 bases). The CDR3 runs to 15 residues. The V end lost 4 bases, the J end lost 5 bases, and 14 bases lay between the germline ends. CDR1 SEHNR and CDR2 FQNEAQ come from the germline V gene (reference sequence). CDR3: CASSSRDSGTGELFF. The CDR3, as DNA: TGTGCCAGCAGCTCCCGGGACAGCGGGACCGGGGAGCTGTTTTTT.

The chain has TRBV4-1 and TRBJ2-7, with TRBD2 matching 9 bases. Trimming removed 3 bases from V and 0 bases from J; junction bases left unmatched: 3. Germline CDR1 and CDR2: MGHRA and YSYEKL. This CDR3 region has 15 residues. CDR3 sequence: CASSHFSGSSYEQYF. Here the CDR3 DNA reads TGCGCCAGCAGCCACTTTAGCGGGAGCTCCTACGAGCAGTACTTC.

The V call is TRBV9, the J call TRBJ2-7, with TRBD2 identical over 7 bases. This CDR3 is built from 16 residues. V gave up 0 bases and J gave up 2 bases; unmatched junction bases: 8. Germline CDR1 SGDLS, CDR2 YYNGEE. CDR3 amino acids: CASSVGVTGGAYEQYF. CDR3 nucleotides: TGTGCCAGCAGCGTAGGGGTAACGGGAGGTGCCTACGAGCAGTACTTC.

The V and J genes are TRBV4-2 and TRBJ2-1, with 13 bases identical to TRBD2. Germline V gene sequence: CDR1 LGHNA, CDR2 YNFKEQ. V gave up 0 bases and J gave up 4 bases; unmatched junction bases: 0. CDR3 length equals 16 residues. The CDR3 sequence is CASSQELAGGYNEQFF. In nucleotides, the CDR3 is TGTGCCAGCAGCCAAGAACTAGCGGGGGGGTACAATGAGCAGTTCTTC.

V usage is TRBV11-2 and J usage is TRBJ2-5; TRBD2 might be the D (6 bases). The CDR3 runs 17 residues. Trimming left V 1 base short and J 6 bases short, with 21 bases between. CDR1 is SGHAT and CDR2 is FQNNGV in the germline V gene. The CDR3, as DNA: TGTGCCAGCAGCTTAGTTTGGGGCGGAGGGGCTCAGAAGACCCAGTACTTC. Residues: CASSLVWGGGAQKTQYF.

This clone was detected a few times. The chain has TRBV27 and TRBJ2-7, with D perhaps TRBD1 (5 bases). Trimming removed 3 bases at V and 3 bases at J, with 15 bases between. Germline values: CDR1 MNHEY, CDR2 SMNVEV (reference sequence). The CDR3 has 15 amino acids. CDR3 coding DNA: TGTGCCAGCAGTTTTACGCAGGGAACGCGCTACGAGCAGTACTTC. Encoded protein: CASSFTQGTRYEQYF.

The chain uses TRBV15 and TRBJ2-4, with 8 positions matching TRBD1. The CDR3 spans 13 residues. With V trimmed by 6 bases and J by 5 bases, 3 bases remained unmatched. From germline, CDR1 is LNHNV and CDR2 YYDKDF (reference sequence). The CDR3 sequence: CATRTGAENIQYF. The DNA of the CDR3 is TGTGCCACCAGGACAGGGGCGGAAAACATTCAGTACTTC.

The chain's CDR3 is CASSRNTGPRSYNEQFF. CDR3 sequence (DNA): TGTGCCAGCAGCCGGAACACCGGGCCACGCTCCTACAATGAGCAGTTCTTC. The chain recombines TRBV4-2 with TRBJ2-1, with unresolved D. Germline V gene sequence: CDR1 LGHNA, CDR2 YNFKEQ. The CDR3 length is 17 residues. The V gene lost 4 bases and the J gene lost 0 bases, with 16 bases spanning the gap.